These 9 T cell receptor beta chains came from one sample sequenced in a study of blood T cell repertoires in COVID-19. Here immunoSEQ multiplex PCR was the method, and the copy in TCRdb shows in-frame clones only, minus some. The table lists fewer than 300,000 clones, approximately 82% of them singletons, with 4.5% to 6.5% in the top ten. The sequenced sample consisted of peripheral blood. These receptor sequences come from a man of 80 years or more with acute or convalescent COVID-19.

This clone was detected a few times. The chain uses TRBV19 and TRBJ2-3, with TRBD1 matching over 8 bases. Germline CDR1 LNHDA, CDR2 SQIVND (reference sequence). V lost 2 bases and J lost 1; bases outside the gene matches: 2. The CDR3 contains 15 residues. CDR3 DNA: TGTGCCAGTAGTATAAGGGGACAGGGCACAGATACGCAGTATTTT. It translates to CASSIRGQGTDTQYF.

The chain is built from TRBV6-5 and TRBJ1-2; D uncertain. This CDR3 has 13 residues. Germline V gene data show CDR1 as MNHEY and CDR2 as SVGAGI. V shed 0 bases and J shed 8 bases, with 10 bases lying between them. The CDR3 protein is CASSYSAQLGYTF. In DNA, the CDR3 is TGTGCCAGCAGTTACTCAGCCCAATTGGGCTACACCTTC.

V and J are TRBV5-1 and TRBJ2-7; D is unclear. The CDR3 contains 13 residues. The germline V gene has CDR1 SGHRS and CDR2 YFSETQ. The ends were cut back, 3 bases at V and 7 bases at J, with 14 bases in the middle. CDR3 sequence (DNA): TGCGCCAGCAGCTACTACACGGCCGGGGAGCAGTACTTC. It translates to CASSYYTAGEQYF.

The chain joins TRBV7-9 to TRBJ2-7; the match to TRBD1 covers 7 bases. The CDR3 is made up of 15 amino acids. Trimming took 5 bases from V and 0 from J; bases not matched to a gene: 7. CDR1 and CDR2 from the germline V gene are SEHNR and FQNEAQ (reference sequence). As DNA, the CDR3 is TGTGCCAGCAGCAGGGTGGGACAGTTCTCCTACGAGCAGTACTTC. Translation: CASSRVGQFSYEQYF. Full variable domain (missing parts from reference TRBV7-9 and TRBJ2-7): DTGVSQNPRHKITKRGQNVTFRCDPISEHNRLYWYRQTLGQGPEFLTYFQNEAQLEKSRLLSDRFSAERPKGSFSTLEIQRTEQGDSAMYLCASSRVGQFSYEQYFGPGTRLTVT.

The chain links TRBV6-4 to TRBJ2-3, with a weak D call TRBD1 (6 bases). Between the trimmed V and J ends, which lost 4 bases and 8 bases, there was a span of 19 bases. The CDR3 is 15 amino acids. From germline, CDR1 is MRHNA and CDR2 SNTAGT. CDR3 protein: CASSVAGGGLGTQYF. The CDR3 coding sequence is TGTGCCAGCAGTGTAGCAGGTGGGGGCCTAGGTACGCAGTATTTT.

On this clone: One junction end does not reproduce the germline sequence, and a read error may be involved. The chain recombines TRBV7-7 with TRBJ1-2; the D gene is possibly TRBD1 (5 bases). The germline CDR1 and CDR2 sequences are SSHAT and FNYEAQ (reference sequence). The CDR3 spans 15 residues. In DNA form, the CDR3 reads TGTGCTAGCAGCCACAAACAAGACAGTTACGGCGGCTACACCTTC. Protein: CASSHKQDSYGGYTF. The entire variable domain, with the rest obtained from reference TRBV7-7 and TRBJ1-2, is as follows: GAGVSQSPRYKVTKRGQDVTLRCDPISSHATLYWYQQALGQGPEFLTYFNYEAQPDKSGLPSDRFSAERPEGSISTLTIQRTEQRDSAMYRCASSHKQDSYGGYTFGSGTRLTVV.

This chain uses TRBV29-1 with TRBJ2-1; D may be TRBD1 (7 bases). Germline V gene data show CDR1 as SQVTM and CDR2 as ANQGSEA. Between the trimmed V and J ends, which lost 4 bases and 11 bases, there was a span of 15 bases. The length of the CDR3 is 12 residues. The CDR3 is CSVGQGGSQQFF. CDR3 DNA sequence: TGCAGCGTTGGCCAGGGGGGATCCCAGCAGTTCTTC.

The genes are TRBV7-6 and TRBJ2-3; 8 bases are a match to TRBD2. Germline lookup yields CDR1 SGHVS and CDR2 FNYEAQ. Losses at the gene ends were 4 bases for V and 3 bases for J; bases not matched to a gene: 12. The CDR3 has 17 residues. CDR3 DNA sequence: TGTGCCAGCAGCTCCGGTCGAGCAGCGGGAGCGACAGATACGCAGTATTTT. Encoded protein: CASSSGRAAGATDTQYF.

The genes are TRBV21-1 and TRBJ2-5; TRBD2 was called by the table and not checked on the DNA. TRBV21-1 is given as a pseudogene. The CDR3 has 16 residues. The chain's CDR3 is CASSKSEGGMVETQYF. The CDR3 bases are TGTGCCAGCAGCAAATCTGAGGGAGGGATGGTAGAGACCCAGTACTTC.